These 10 T cell receptor beta chains were all obtained from the same sample, sequenced in a study of T cell responses to AZD1222 COVID-19 vaccine. Produced via immunoSEQ multiplex PCR; TCRdb's table is partial and in-frame only. Seen here are around 95,000 clones, about 90% observed once, and the top ten hold 4% to 4.5%. The material sequenced was peripheral blood, taken on day 0 of MenACWY control vaccination. The receptors come from an adult in good health.

The J gene is TRBJ2-5, the V gene TRBV24-1, with D maybe TRBD1 (5 bases). There are 14 residues in the CDR3. V was shortened by 0 bases and J by 4 bases, with 8 bases between the two germline ends. The germline V gene encodes CDR1 KGHDR and CDR2 SFDVKD. The CDR3 here is CATSDLGTGETQYF. The CDR3 DNA reads TGTGCCACCAGTGATTTGGGTACAGGAGAGACCCAGTACTTC.

The chain carries TRBV11-2 and TRBJ2-1; a possible D gene is TRBD1 (5 bases). Germline CDR1 SGHAT, CDR2 FQNNGV. The CDR3 contains 15 residues. Trimming took off 1 base at V and 5 bases at J, with 12 bases between the two ends. CDR3 bases: TGTGCCAGCAGCTTAGCGGGTCGGACAAACAATGAGCAGTTCTTC. Translation gives CASSLAGRTNNEQFF.

This clone was seen a single time. The chain joins TRBV28 to TRBJ1-6, with D unclear. The CDR3 runs 16 residues. Germline V lookup: CDR1 MDHEN, CDR2 SYDVKM. Deletions cut 4 bases from V and 0 bases from J, with 10 bases between. For the CDR3, the DNA is TGTGCCAGCAGTTCCCCTGCCGGCTCCTATAATTCACCCCTCCACTTT. Its translation is CASSSPAGSYNSPLHF.

The V gene is TRBV2, the J gene TRBJ1-3; 9 nucleotides align to TRBD1. J was trimmed by 4 bases and V by 6 bases; bases with no gene match: 13. CDR1 is SNHLY, CDR2 FYNNEI, per germline. CDR3 length equals 17 residues. The CDR3 nucleotides read TGTGCCAGCAGAAAGGACAGGGGATCGGAAGAAGGAAACACCATATATTTT. The encoded protein is CASRKDRGSEEGNTIYF.

Concerning this clone: The sample holds other DNA sequences that translate to the same CDR3. This chain joins TRBV12-3 or TRBV12-4 and TRBJ2-3; no clear D. Trimming shortened V by 3 bases and J by 6 bases, and 4 bases separated the two germline ends. CDR3 size: 11 residues. This chain's CDR3 is CASSLRDTQYF. The DNA of the CDR3 is TGTGCCAGCAGTTTGCGGGATACGCAGTATTTT.

The chain uses TRBV6-5 and TRBJ2-7, with 7 bases identical to TRBD2. The CDR3 covers 12 residues. The V segment lost 6 bases and the J segment 3 bases; nucleotides outside the gene matches: 2. Germline V gene data show CDR1 as MNHEY and CDR2 as SVGAGI. CDR3: CASSRGVYEQYF. For the CDR3, the DNA is TGTGCCAGCAGCCGGGGGGTCTACGAGCAGTACTTC.

The chain is built from TRBV11-1 and TRBJ1-2; the D gene is possibly TRBD1 (6 bases). The CDR3 runs 13 residues. Germline V gives CDR1 SGHAT, CDR2 FQDESV (reference sequence). Trimming shortened V by 4 bases and J by 8 bases, and 14 bases separated the two germline ends. CDR3 nucleotide sequence: TGTGCCAGCAGCTCGACAGGAATAAGAGGCTACACCTTC. Translated, it gives CASSSTGIRGYTF.

The chain couples TRBV25-1 to TRBJ2-7; D unclear. V was trimmed by 9 bases and J by 0 bases, leaving 12 bases between them. Germline assignment: CDR1 MGHDK and CDR2 SYGVNS. There are 13 residues in the CDR3. CDR3 bases: TGTGCCAGTCGCGATCGGGTCTCCTACGAGCAGTACTTC. It codes for CASRDRVSYEQYF.

This chain connects TRBV5-1 to TRBJ1-4; D unresolved. The ends were cut back, 0 bases at V and 4 bases at J, with 7 bases in the middle. The germline CDR1 and CDR2 sequences are SGHRS and YFSETQ. This CDR3 region has 14 residues. The CDR3 here is CASSLGRLNEKLFF. CDR3 bases: TGCGCCAGCAGCTTGGGGCGGCTTAATGAAAAACTGTTTTTT.

This sequence joins TRBV10-3 and TRBJ2-2; 7 bases map to TRBD1. This CDR3 spans 14 amino acids. Germline V gene data show CDR1 as ENHRY and CDR2 as SYGVKD. V lost 5 bases, J lost 3 bases, and 3 bases stayed unmatched. Here the CDR3 reads CAISTGVDTGELFF. The CDR3 DNA reads as TGTGCCATCAGTACAGGGGTGGACACCGGGGAGCTGTTTTTT.